This is a list of T cell receptor beta chains from one sample in a study of cytomegalovirus exposure and HLA in healthy donors. Method: immunoSEQ multiplex PCR; TCRdb's copy keeps in-frame clones and lacks some. The sample includes more than 100,000 clones, around 87% of them seen just once. The sample was PBMCs. Source of these receptors: a woman under 30 in good health and CMV-seropositive. The CDR3 runs from the conserved cysteine through the conserved F or W. The order of the fields is CDR3 length, D gene, J gene, V gene, clone size, CDR3 protein. The D gene is left open where the match is weak. Rows may omit the clone size; those that give it use once, few, many or a size class.

>13|NA|TRBJ1-1|TRBV6-5|NA
CASSPRGWTEAFF
>13|NA|TRBJ1-5|TRBV5-1|NA
CASSLESGQPQHF
>14|TRBD1|TRBJ2-2|TRBV7-9|NA
CASSPRQGPGELFF
>13|TRBD1|TRBJ1-2|TRBV30|NA
CAWRRGPDYGYTF
>13|NA|TRBJ2-7|TRBV5-1|few
CASSVGSSYEQYF
>12|NA|TRBJ2-2|TRBV19|few
CASSPPVGELFF
>14|NA|TRBJ2-7|TRBV18|NA
CASSPKDRSYEQYF
>13|NA|TRBJ1-1|TRBV11-2|NA
CASSLNSDTEAFF
>13|NA|TRBJ2-7|TRBV7-2|NA
CASSAQGMYEQYF
>15|NA|TRBJ1-1|TRBV28|NA
CASRDLGTPNTEAFF
>15|NA|TRBJ2-2|TRBV9|NA
CASILVRVGTGELFF
>20|TRBD2|TRBJ2-7|TRBV19|NA
CASSIRTLLASGSRYYEQYF
>15|NA|TRBJ2-2|TRBV5-1|NA
CASRPQGQGTGELFF
>14|TRBD1|TRBJ1-4|TRBV4-1|NA
CASSPRGSGEKLFF
>16|NA|TRBJ2-5|TRBV4-1|once
CASSQDYFPGGETQYF
>17|TRBD1|TRBJ1-3|TRBV28|NA
CASSSPKQGVSGNTIYF
>11|NA|TRBJ1-1|TRBV20-1|NA
CSDTGHTEAFF
>15|TRBD1|TRBJ1-2|TRBV11-1|NA
CASSHNTDRKGGYTF
>16|TRBD1|TRBJ2-1|TRBV27|NA
CASSLLPGQGNNEQFF
>11|NA|TRBJ1-1|TRBV30|NA
CAWSVGRWAFF
>15|TRBD2|TRBJ2-1|TRBV30|NA
CAWSPSGGFYNEQFF